Included here is one TCR beta chain sequence, with context. Antigen specificity is unknown. The data were taken from a study of identical twins. Germline V CDR1 and CDR2: DFQATT, SNEGSKA (reference sequence). The CDR3 consists of 14 residues. Trimming removed 3 bases from V and 3 bases from J; junction bases left unmatched: 3. TCRdb fed the 5' RACE reads into MiXCR, producing one record per CDR3 protein. The table has about 920,000 distinct CDR3 sequences, 9% to 15% seen once. Study results and caveats: There is a chance that invariant MAIT and iNKT cells partially muddied zero-insertion analyses. Abundant cord blood beta clonotypes carried fewer insertions; memory repertoires showed none. Out-of-frame TCR alpha sharing observed in monozygotic twins exceeded model estimates.

The same data also contributed to another study, on yellow fever vaccine responses in identical twins.

This chain uses TRBV20-1 with TRBJ2-1; TRBD2 agrees at 9 bases. Sequencing was carried out using PBMCs. This receptor was identified in a woman under 30 in good health. CDR3 coding DNA: TGCAGTGCTAGCTTAGCGGGGGACTACAATGAGCAGTTCTTC. Protein product: CSASLAGDYNEQFF.